The next 22 T cell receptor beta chains were all read from a single sample in a study of cytotoxic CD8 clonotypes in ibrutinib-treated CLL (TCRdb year 2021). Library preparation used the immunoSEQ multiplex PCR assay. Held by TCRdb, this immuneACCESS table contains in-frame sequences only and omits some clones. Under half of the omission traces to an unresolved V gene where checked; the cause of the rest is unknown. The sample has 300,000 to 350,000 clones on record, roughly 79% of them singletons. Clones ranked in the top ten supply 5% to 7% of the sample. Sequenced here: PBMCs, sampled before ibrutinib treatment. These receptors were taken from a human donor with chronic lymphocytic leukemia.

This clone has just one count. The V call is TRBV11-2, the J call TRBJ2-7, with TRBD2 matching 10 bases. The junction had 2 bases not matched to a gene; V was cut back by 1 base and J by 2 bases. The germline CDR1 and CDR2 sequences are SGHAT and FQNNGV. The CDR3 is made up of 15 amino acids. The CDR3 DNA reads TGTGCCAGCAGCTTAGTAGCGGGAGGTCCCTACGAGCAGTACTTC. It yields the protein CASSLVAGGPYEQYF.

The gene calls are TRBV19 and TRBJ2-1; 7 positions match TRBD1. The germline CDR1 and CDR2 sequences are LNHDA and SQIVND (reference sequence). V dropped 1 base and J dropped 4; count of bases not matched to a gene: 4. The CDR3 is 15 amino acids. CDR3 bases: TGTGCCAGTAGTATAGCAGCGGACAGGTACAATGAGCAGTTCTTC. It yields the protein CASSIAADRYNEQFF.

This clone was found a few times. The rearrangement links TRBV18 to TRBJ1-5; TRBD1 matches 9 bases. CDR1 KGHSH and CDR2 LQKENI come from the germline V gene. This CDR3 spans 16 amino acids. V lost 0 bases, J lost 6 bases, and 6 bases stayed unmatched. CDR3 protein: CASSPPGTGRFQPQHF. For the CDR3, the DNA is TGTGCCAGCTCACCACCGGGGACAGGGAGATTTCAGCCCCAGCATTTT.

The chain combines TRBV9 with TRBJ2-1, with 9 bases identical to TRBD1. V lost 4 bases and J lost 4; bases outside the gene matches: 6. This CDR3 is 15 amino acids long. Germline CDR1 is SGDLS and CDR2 is YYNGEE. The chain's CDR3 is CASSITGGAYNEQFF. CDR3 nucleotide sequence: TGTGCCAGCAGCATAACAGGGGGCGCTTACAATGAGCAGTTCTTC.

V and J are TRBV4-2 and TRBJ2-7, with 7 nucleotides matching TRBD2. The germline V gene has CDR1 LGHNA and CDR2 YNFKEQ. The CDR3 covers 15 residues. Trimming removed 1 base from V and 3 bases from J; junction bases left unmatched: 6. The CDR3 region has the DNA TGTGCCAGCAGCCAAGTCAGAGCGGGGAGCTACGAGCAGTACTTC. Translating it yields CASSQVRAGSYEQYF.

The V call is TRBV4-1, the J call TRBJ1-1, with D hard to call. This CDR3 is 16 amino acids long. Germline V gives CDR1 MGHRA, CDR2 YSYEKL. V lost 0 bases and J 2 bases, leaving 13 bases between the germline ends. The CDR3 sequence: CASSQEFGTRNTEAFF. The CDR3 DNA sequence: TGCGCCAGCAGCCAAGAATTCGGCACCCGAAACACTGAAGCTTTCTTT.

This clone was seen a few times. The chain has TRBV27 and TRBJ2-7; no definite D call. V shed 3 bases and J shed 3 bases, with 9 bases lying between them. CDR3 length equals 13 residues. Germline CDR1 is MNHEY and CDR2 is SMNVEV (reference sequence). CDR3 DNA sequence: TGTGCCAGCAGTTTCTCCGGTTTCTACGAGCAGTACTTC. Its translation: CASSFSGFYEQYF.

V and J are TRBV18 and TRBJ2-1; D is undetermined. The CDR3 covers 13 residues. Germline CDR1 KGHSH, CDR2 LQKENI. V dropped 1 base and J dropped 6 bases, with 7 bases sitting between them. The CDR3 loop reads CASSPQIGNEQFF. CDR3 bases: TGTGCCAGCTCACCACAAATTGGCAATGAGCAGTTCTTC.

This chain uses TRBV29-1 with TRBJ2-7; TRBD1 matches 9 bases. Germline-derived CDR1 and CDR2 are SQVTM and ANQGSEA. The CDR3 is 13 residues long. Trimming took 7 bases from V and 2 from J; bases not matched to a gene: 6. CDR3: CSGGTGIPYEQYF. The CDR3 DNA is TGCAGCGGAGGGACAGGGATCCCCTACGAGCAGTACTTC.

The CDR3 loop is CASREVDYGYTF. CDR3 nucleotides: TGCGCCAGCAGAGAGGTCGACTATGGCTACACCTTC. The chain has TRBV5-1 and TRBJ1-2; no clear D. The germline V gene has CDR1 SGHRS and CDR2 YFSETQ. The CDR3 has 12 residues. Trimming took off 5 bases at V and 3 bases at J, with 8 bases between the two ends.

V gene TRBV27 combines with J gene TRBJ2-1; 7 bases align to TRBD2. CDR1 is MNHEY, CDR2 SMNVEV, per germline (reference sequence). The junction had 4 bases not matched to a gene; V was cut back by 2 bases and J by 6 bases. The CDR3 length is 14 residues. CDR3 DNA: TGTGCCAGCAGTTTAAGGGACTACAGCAATGAGCAGTTCTTC. This translates into CASSLRDYSNEQFF.

This chain links TRBV4-1 with TRBJ2-1; TRBD2 matches at 10 bases. Germline V gene data show CDR1 as MGHRA and CDR2 as YSYEKL. There are 15 residues in the CDR3. V was pared by 4 bases and J by 9 bases, with 9 bases of the junction left unmatched. DNA of the CDR3: TGCGCCAGCAGCCTGGCTAGCGGGAGAGTAGGTGAGCAGTTCTTC. This sequence encodes CASSLASGRVGEQFF.

This sequence joins TRBV6-4 and TRBJ1-3, with no clear D. The CDR3 spans 14 residues. CDR1 MRHNA and CDR2 SNTAGT come from the germline V gene. Trimming left V 10 bases short and J 0 bases short, with 13 bases between. In DNA, the CDR3 is TGTGCCAATAAAGACCCTACCTCTGGAAACACCATATATTTT. This encodes CANKDPTSGNTIYF.

The table lists this clone with a count of one. The chain joins TRBV4-2 to TRBJ1-2; 8 nucleotides line up with TRBD1. J lost 4 bases, V lost 0 bases, and 4 bases had no gene match. Germline V gene data show CDR1 as LGHNA and CDR2 as YNFKEQ. This CDR3 is 15 amino acids long. For the CDR3, the DNA is TGTGCCAGCAGCCAAGAAGGGACAGGCCGCTATGGCTACACCTTC. Translated, it gives CASSQEGTGRYGYTF.

V and J are TRBV5-1 and TRBJ1-5; 9 bases line up with TRBD1. Losses at the gene ends were 3 bases for V and 2 bases for J; bases not matched to a gene: 3. CDR1 is SGHRS and CDR2 is YFSETQ in the germline V gene. The CDR3 loop spans 15 amino acids. In DNA form, the CDR3 reads TGCGCCAGCAGCTGGACAGGGGCGGGCAATCAGCCCCAGCATTTT. Translated, it gives CASSWTGAGNQPQHF.

The chain combines TRBV10-3 with TRBJ2-1, with D uncertain. V lost 10 bases and J lost 8, with 18 bases in between. Germline CDR1 reads ENHRY; CDR2 reads SYGVKD. The CDR3 loop spans 13 amino acids. In nucleotides, the CDR3 is TGTGCCAGTATGAGGAGTCCGGTCGATGAGCAGTTCTTC. This translates into CASMRSPVDEQFF.

V is TRBV5-1 and J is TRBJ1-2; the D is unclear. With 2 bases removed from V and 6 bases from J, the gap between germline ends came to 8 bases. This CDR3 comprises 12 residues. Germline assignment: CDR1 SGHRS and CDR2 YFSETQ. The CDR3 protein is CASSLLGNGYTF. The CDR3 DNA is TGCGCCAGCAGCTTACTGGGAAATGGCTACACCTTC.

The CDR3 loop reads CASSNRPVGVLGTGELFF. CDR3 nucleotide sequence: TGTGCCAGCAGCAACCGCCCCGTAGGGGTCTTAGGCACCGGGGAGCTGTTTTTT. V gene TRBV7-9 combines with J gene TRBJ2-2, with D possibly being TRBD1 (5 bases). With 5 bases removed from V and 4 bases from J, the gap between germline ends came to 23 bases. Germline V lookup: CDR1 SEHNR, CDR2 FQNEAQ (reference sequence). The CDR3 totals 18 residues. The full variable domain, rest sourced from reference TRBV7-9 and TRBJ2-2, is DTGVSQNPRHKITKRGQNVTFRCDPISEHNRLYWYRQTLGQGPEFLTYFQNEAQLEKSRLLSDRFSAERPKGSFSTLEIQRTEQGDSAMYLCASSNRPVGVLGTGELFFGEGSRLTVL.

V gene TRBV25-1 combines with J gene TRBJ2-2; possible D gene TRBD1, 5 bases. The CDR3 sequence is 15 residues long. The germline gives CDR1 MGHDK, CDR2 SYGVNS. The V end was cut by 2 bases, the J end by 3 bases, with 10 bases between. The CDR3 here is CASSENRPYTGELFF. CDR3 in DNA: TGTGCCAGCAGTGAAAACAGGCCGTACACCGGGGAGCTGTTTTTT.

The chain uses TRBV19 and TRBJ2-1; no clear D. Trimming left V 3 bases short and J 7 bases short, with 16 bases between. From germline, CDR1 is LNHDA and CDR2 SQIVND (reference sequence). The CDR3 extends over 15 amino acids. The CDR3 sequence: CASSIYDGPQNEQFF. CDR3 nucleotide sequence: TGTGCCAGTAGTATTTATGATGGGCCCCAAAATGAGCAGTTCTTC. Full variable domain (remainder filled in from reference TRBV19 and TRBJ2-1): DGGITQSPKYLFRKEGQNVTLSCEQNLNHDAMYWYRQDPGQGLRLIYYSQIVNDFQKGDIAEGYSVSREKKESFPLTVTSAQKNPTAFYLCASSIYDGPQNEQFFGPGTRLTVL.

The chain uses TRBV27 and TRBJ1-1; 7 bases match TRBD1. Germline CDR1 MNHEY, CDR2 SMNVEV (reference sequence). V lost 5 bases, J lost 7 bases, and 4 bases stayed unmatched. This CDR3 is 12 amino acids long. The DNA of the CDR3 is TGTGCCAGCAGTACCCGGACAGGTGAAGCTTTCTTT. Protein product: CASSTRTGEAFF.

V usage is TRBV30 and J usage is TRBJ1-5; D unclear. Trimming took off 4 bases at V and 2 bases at J, with 12 bases between the two ends. The CDR3 is 14 residues long. Germline assignment: CDR1 GTSNPN and CDR2 SVGIG (reference sequence). Here the CDR3 DNA reads TGTGCCTGGAAGGCGAGGGCGGGCAATCAGCCCCAGCATTTT. This sequence encodes CAWKARAGNQPQHF.